This record looks at one T cell receptor (beta chain) sequence and its context. This entry comes from a study of cytomegalovirus exposure and HLA in healthy donors. Overall study context: Genotyping of more than 300 donors showed that 80% to 85% belonged to the Caucasian-associated ancestry cluster.

Trimming took 0 bases from V and 5 from J; bases not matched to a gene: 1. The CDR3 consists of 14 residues. Germline V gene sequence: CDR1 SGHTS, CDR2 YDEGEE. The PCR contained 60 Vbeta and 13 Jbeta primers. Repertoires were generated with immunoSEQ multiplex PCR, while TCRdb's copy carries only in-frame clones and drops some. The sample contains about 200,000 clones, roughly 80% of which appear only once. The receptor comes from a middle-aged man in good health and CMV-seropositive. The rearrangement links TRBV5-8 to TRBJ2-5, with 10 bases identical to TRBD1. The sample was PBMCs. This chain's CDR3 is CASSLAGQGETQYF. As DNA, the CDR3 is TGTGCCAGCAGCTTGGCGGGACAGGGGGAGACCCAGTACTTC.